What follows describes a single T cell receptor (beta chain). The clone's antigen remains unknown. No quality values exist for individual bases; no much larger clone is one base distant. Trimming takes 7 bases off V and 6 bases off J; junction bases not matched to a gene: 7. Based on the germline V gene (reference sequence), the CDR1 and CDR2 sequences are LNHDA and SQIVND. The CDR3 has 13 amino acids, counting the end cysteine and phenylalanine. Solely the CDR3 DNA is kept, with 39 bases framed from the first base. The time point label of this sample denotes: newly diagnosed GD, antithyroid drugs for less than 3 months. For both TCR sequencing and RNA sequencing, RNA was extracted from PBMCs in TRIzol. The diagnosis of Graves' disease followed American Thyroid Association guidelines. Patients were recruited from an endocrinology department in Xi'an, China. Each patient gave roughly 8.4 milliliters of peripheral blood, collected in an EDTA anticoagulant tube. Ficoll Paque Plus density gradient separation was used to isolate PBMCs, and no further T cell sorting was performed. RNA quality was checked with an Agilent 2100 Bioanalyzer and agarose gel, and concentration with a NanoDrop 2000.

The entry originates in a study of regulatory T cells in long-lasting Graves disease (TCRdb year 2021). Study-wide context: Antithyroid drugs had been taken for less than 3 months by newly diagnosed Graves' disease patients. Patients with persistent Graves' disease were compared with patients with newly diagnosed Graves' disease using TCR sequencing and RNA sequencing of peripheral blood. The study was conducted in China and was registered as a clinical trial. A total of around 35 samples underwent TCR sequencing, from about 13 patients with persistent Graves' disease and about 20 patients with newly diagnosed Graves' disease.

Receptor amplification or capture employed multiplex PCR. The run used an Illumina HiSeq 4000. TCR beta libraries were built with iRepertoire HTBI primers and Arm-PCR amplification of CDR3 regions. PCR products were gel purified before sequencing. The study's processing was this. Across samples, some 62 TRBV and roughly 15 TRBJ segments were identified and used for gene usage analysis of CDR3 amino acid clonotypes. COPE and FqMerger were used to merge filtered high-quality paired reads into contigs. BLAST was used to align contigs to the IMGT TRBV, TRBD and TRBJ reference genes, and CDR3 was defined following IMGT. Any clonotype with a frequency above 0.1% was counted as a highly expanded clone. Shannon entropy was used to measure repertoire diversity, and the Gini coefficient was used to measure V-J evenness. Clonotypes shared by more than one individual were considered public. TCRdb applied fastp at Q25 and MiXCR to the public reads, then kept only in-frame beta chains. Rows with one shared CDR3 protein collapse into an entry with the most common genes and DNA. The V and J calls were not made by the authors but by TCRdb's processing. This sample has 350,000 to 450,000 distinct CDR3 sequences in its table, and 12% of those were observed once. The ten largest account for about 19% of the sample.

The paper as a whole reports these results and caveats: Sequencing and analysis were restricted to the TCR beta chain. Persistent Graves' disease patients showed lower TCR Shannon entropy and fewer highly expanded clones than newly diagnosed patients, suggesting clonal expansion. As a limitation, the authors acknowledged that the small sample size may reduce accuracy. Persistent patients shared more public clonotypes among themselves (roughly 2,700) than newly diagnosed patients did (more than 950). Peripheral blood alone was examined, since thyroid tissue, which constituted the primary lesion, could not be accessed. Preferential use of TRBV28, TRBJ1-2 and TRBJ2-5 was observed in persistent disease, whereas TRBV20-1 and TRBJ2-1 were favored in newly diagnosed disease.

The data were also submitted as part of a second study, on T cells in Graves' hyperthyroidism and ophthalmopathy. The second investigation adds: Stable Graves' hyperthyroidism was defined as the absence of progression to ophthalmopathy over 18 months of follow-up. Hyperthyroidism patients were newly diagnosed, with disease duration under 2 months, and aged 18 to 65 years. The study excluded patients with uncontrolled infections, other autoimmune diseases, pregnancy or lactation. Diagnoses were established on the basis of clinical symptoms, serum thyroxine and TRAb, thyroid ultrasound, and orbital computed tomography. The TCR CDR3 was subjected to a first round of RT-PCR using the HTBI primer set and the Qiagen OneStep RT-PCR kit. Most expanded thyroid clonotypes (frequency above 0.001) were also detected in blood, suggesting blood repertoires may reflect thyroid immune responses. A 13 V-J signature model separated ophthalmopathy from stable hyperthyroidism, with around 90% sensitivity and 81% to 83% specificity in cross-validation and 80%/75% in testing. During validation, the model predicted progression to ophthalmopathy a median of approximately 6 months ahead of onset, with almost 71% sensitivity and 72% to 80% specificity. A discovery cohort of about a hundred patients, approximately 45 with Graves' ophthalmopathy and 55 to 65 with stable Graves' hyperthyroidism, was used to find distinguishing TCR V-J signatures. Prospective prediction of ophthalmopathy was tested in an independent validation cohort of some 20 hyperthyroidism patients and 15 to 17 patients who later progressed to ophthalmopathy. The roughly 100 discovery patients were randomly divided into training and test sets at a 7:3 ratio. In over five Graves' hyperthyroidism patients, the study also compared T-cell repertoires from thyroid tissue with T-cell repertoires from blood. Once sampling was done, hyperthyroidism patients were given methimazole at a starting dose of 30 mg daily, whereas ophthalmopathy patients were given high-dose intravenous methylprednisolone. The libraries were constructed in a second round of multiplex PCR and then size-selected and purified. Paired-end sequencing of the libraries was performed with 100 bp reads on an Illumina HiSeq2000. SOAPnuke was used to process the raw data, removing reads that contained adapters or uncalled bases, had a mean Phred below 15, or lacked an exact match to the constant primer or identifier. COPE v1.2.5 was used to merge the high-quality paired reads, and each unique nucleotide sequence was defined as a clonotype. MiTCR v1.1 was used to align the clonotypes against IMGT TRBV, TRBD and TRBJ reference segments. Analysis was restricted to V-J combinations with a frequency above 0.0001, which covered 99.2% of repertoires. The TCS score was defined as F50 (clonal expansion) divided by E x V (chaos), with BLOSUM62-based TCRdist calculated between CDR3 peptides within each V-J. Welch's t-statistics and random forest reduced 450 to 600 V-J features to under 15, which were used in a naive Bayes classifier (R e1071). Sample size was not statistically predetermined, and blinding of investigators to group allocation was not performed. The paper reports TCR Vbeta CDR3 sequencing of approximately 130 peripheral blood samples: approximately 41 ophthalmopathy, some 80 hyperthyroidism and 17 progressor patients.

Recombination connected TRBV19 to TRBJ1-2, with 8 middle bases fitting TRBD1. The receptor's source is a woman aged 18 to 35 with Graves disease. Donor details come from another sample of the same person, matched by shared clones. Material: peripheral blood mononuclear cells (PBMCs), obtained at new diagnosis, from a patient treated with antithyroid drugs. The nucleotide sequence is TGTGCCAGTACACCCGAGACAGGGGATGGCTACACCTTC. Its translation is CASTPETGDGYTF.